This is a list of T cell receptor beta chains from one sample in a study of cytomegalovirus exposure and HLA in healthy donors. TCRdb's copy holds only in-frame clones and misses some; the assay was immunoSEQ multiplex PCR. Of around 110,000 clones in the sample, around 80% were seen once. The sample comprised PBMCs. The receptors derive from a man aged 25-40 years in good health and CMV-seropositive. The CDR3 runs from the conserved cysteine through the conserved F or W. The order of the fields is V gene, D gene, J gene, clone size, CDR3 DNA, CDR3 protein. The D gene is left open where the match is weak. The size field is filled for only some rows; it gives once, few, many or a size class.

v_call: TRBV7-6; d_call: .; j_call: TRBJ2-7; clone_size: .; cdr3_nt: TGTGCCAGCAGCTTAGCGGGGGGGCAGGGGTCCGAGCAGTACTTC; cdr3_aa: CASSLAGGQGSEQYF
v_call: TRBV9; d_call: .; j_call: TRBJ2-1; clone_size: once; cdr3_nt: TGTGCCAGCAGTGATAATGTGGGAAGAACAGGGAACCATATCAGCTCCTACAATGAGCAGTTCTTC; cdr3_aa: CASSDNVGRTGNHISSYNEQFF
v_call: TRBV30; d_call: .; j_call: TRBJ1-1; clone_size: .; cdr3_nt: TGTGCCGGCGGTAGGATAGGAGTGACTGAAGCTTTCTTT; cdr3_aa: CAGGRIGVTEAFF
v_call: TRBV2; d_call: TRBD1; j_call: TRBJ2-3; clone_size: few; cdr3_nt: TGTGCCAGCAGTGGCAGGACAGGGGGCACAGATACGCAGTATTTT; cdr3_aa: CASSGRTGGTDTQYF
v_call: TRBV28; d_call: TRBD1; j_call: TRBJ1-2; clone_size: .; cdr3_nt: TGTGCCAGCAGTCCAGGGGGCTGGAACTATGGCTACACCTTC; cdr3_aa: CASSPGGWNYGYTF
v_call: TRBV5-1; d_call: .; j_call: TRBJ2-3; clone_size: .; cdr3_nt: TGCGCCAGCAGCTTTGGGGGGGGGCACACAGATACGCAGTATTTT; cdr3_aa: CASSFGGGHTDTQYF
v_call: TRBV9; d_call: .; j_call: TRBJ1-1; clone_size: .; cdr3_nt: TGTGCCAGCAGCGCTGGCACCGGGACTTTGAACACTGAAGCTTTCTTT; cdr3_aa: CASSAGTGTLNTEAFF
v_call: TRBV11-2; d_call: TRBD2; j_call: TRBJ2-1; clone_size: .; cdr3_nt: TGTGCCAGCAGCTTAGGACTAGCGGCCTACAATGAGCAGTTCTTC; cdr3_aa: CASSLGLAAYNEQFF
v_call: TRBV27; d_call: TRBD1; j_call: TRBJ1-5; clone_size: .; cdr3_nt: TGTGCCAGCAGCAACAATTGGGGGACAGCTAATCAGCCCCAGCATTTT; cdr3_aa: CASSNNWGTANQPQHF
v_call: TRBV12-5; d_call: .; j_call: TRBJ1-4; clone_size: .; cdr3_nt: TGTGCTAGTGGTCGGGGGGCGGGTGAAAAACTGTTTTTT; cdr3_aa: CASGRGAGEKLFF
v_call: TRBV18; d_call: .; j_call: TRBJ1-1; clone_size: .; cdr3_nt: TGTGCCAGCTCCCCAACAGGGAAGAACACTGAAGCTTTCTTT; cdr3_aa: CASSPTGKNTEAFF
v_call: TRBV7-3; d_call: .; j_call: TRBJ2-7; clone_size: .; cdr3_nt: TGTGCCAGCAGCTTAACACGAGGTACCTACGAGCAGTACTTC; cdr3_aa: CASSLTRGTYEQYF
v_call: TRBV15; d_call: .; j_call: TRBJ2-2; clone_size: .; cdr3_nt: TGTGCCACGGGGAGACCCAACACCGGGGAGCTGTTTTTT; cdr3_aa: CATGRPNTGELFF
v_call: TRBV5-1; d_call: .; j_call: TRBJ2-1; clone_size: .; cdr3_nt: TGCGCCAGCAGAACAGGCGCCCTGGGGGGTGAGCAGTTCTTC; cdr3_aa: CASRTGALGGEQFF
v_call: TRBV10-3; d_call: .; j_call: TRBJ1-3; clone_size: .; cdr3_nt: TGTGCCATCAGCGACAGGAGGGGAAACACCATATATTTT; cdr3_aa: CAISDRRGNTIYF
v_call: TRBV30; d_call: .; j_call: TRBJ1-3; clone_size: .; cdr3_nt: TGTGCCTGGAGTTTGTTGGGGGGGCTCGGAAACACCATATATTTT; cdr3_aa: CAWSLLGGLGNTIYF
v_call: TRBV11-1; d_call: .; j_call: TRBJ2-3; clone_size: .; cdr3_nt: TGTGCCAGCAGCTTAGTTGCAGGGGGGACAGATACGCAGTATTTT; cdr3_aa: CASSLVAGGTDTQYF
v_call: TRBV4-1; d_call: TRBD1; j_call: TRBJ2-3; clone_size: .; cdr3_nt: TGCGCCAGTAAGTCGCTCATTGGGACAGGAACAGATACGCAGTATTTT; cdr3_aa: CASKSLIGTGTDTQYF
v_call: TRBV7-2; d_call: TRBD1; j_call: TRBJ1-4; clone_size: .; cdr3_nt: TGTGCCAGCAGCTTAGCCGGGACAGGGGGCAATGAAAAACTGTTTTTT; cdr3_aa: CASSLAGTGGNEKLFF